Listed below are T cell receptor beta chains from one sample, sequenced in a study of follicular helper T cells after annual influenza vaccination. Method: immunoSEQ multiplex PCR; TCRdb's copy keeps in-frame clones and lacks some. The data show about 15,000 clones, with 84% seen just once and about 0.27% held by the top ten. Sequences were derived from CXCR5- memory CD4+ T cells sorted from blood, sampled on the day of influenza vaccination. The receptors originated from an adult who received the influenza vaccine. Both conserved end residues are part of each CDR3. A D gene is named only where the DNA matches it firmly. A clone size is listed for some rows: how often the clone was seen (once, few, many), or a class if it is expanded.

CDR3 length: 16; D gene: NA; V gene: TRBV19; J gene: TRBJ2-2; clone size: NA; CDR3 DNA: TGTGCCAGTACGGTCAAGTGGGCCTCGAACACCGGGGAGCTGTTTTTT; CDR3 protein: CASTVKWASNTGELFF
CDR3 length: 14; D gene: NA; V gene: TRBV18; J gene: TRBJ1-2; clone size: NA; CDR3 DNA: TGTGCCAGCTCACCTGAGGGACACCCGTTTGGCTACACCTTC; CDR3 protein: CASSPEGHPFGYTF
CDR3 length: 15; D gene: NA; V gene: TRBV28; J gene: TRBJ2-3; clone size: NA; CDR3 DNA: TGTGCCAGCAGTTTATGGGGCGACCCCACAGATACGCAGTATTTT; CDR3 protein: CASSLWGDPTDTQYF
CDR3 length: 14; D gene: NA; V gene: TRBV5-4; J gene: TRBJ1-1; clone size: NA; CDR3 DNA: TGTGCCAGCAGCTTCGTAAGGGAGGGGACTGAAGCTTTCTTT; CDR3 protein: CASSFVREGTEAFF
CDR3 length: 16; D gene: TRBD1; V gene: TRBV28; J gene: TRBJ1-5; clone size: NA; CDR3 DNA: TGTGCCAGCAGGACCCAGGGGGCCTGGAGCAATCAGCCCCAGCATTTT; CDR3 protein: CASRTQGAWSNQPQHF
CDR3 length: 11; D gene: NA; V gene: TRBV18; J gene: TRBJ1-2; clone size: NA; CDR3 DNA: TGTGCCAGCTCTGGGGGGATTGGCTACACCTTC; CDR3 protein: CASSGGIGYTF
CDR3 length: 12; D gene: NA; V gene: TRBV6-1; J gene: TRBJ1-2; clone size: NA; CDR3 DNA: TGTGCCAGCACCGAAGGGTGGGGCGGCTACACCTTC; CDR3 protein: CASTEGWGGYTF
CDR3 length: 13; D gene: NA; V gene: TRBV10-3; J gene: TRBJ2-5; clone size: NA; CDR3 DNA: TGTGCCATCAGTGAGGCTAGGGAAGAGACCCAGTACTTC; CDR3 protein: CAISEAREETQYF
CDR3 length: 15; D gene: TRBD1; V gene: TRBV27; J gene: TRBJ2-1; clone size: NA; CDR3 DNA: TGTGCCAGCAGTTTGGGACAGGGGAGGGACAATGAGCAGTTCTTC; CDR3 protein: CASSLGQGRDNEQFF
CDR3 length: 13; D gene: NA; V gene: TRBV5-6; J gene: TRBJ1-2; clone size: NA; CDR3 DNA: TGTGCCAGCAGCAACGGACGGGCGTTGGGCTACACCTTC; CDR3 protein: CASSNGRALGYTF
CDR3 length: 16; D gene: TRBD1; V gene: TRBV11-2; J gene: TRBJ1-4; clone size: NA; CDR3 DNA: TGTGCCAGCAGCTCCGGGGGGGATGGACAGGGTGAAAAACTGTTTTTT; CDR3 protein: CASSSGGDGQGEKLFF
CDR3 length: 16; D gene: NA; V gene: TRBV5-6; J gene: TRBJ2-3; clone size: once; CDR3 DNA: TGTGCCAGCAGCTTGTTGCCGTTAGGCAACACAGATACGCAGTATTTT; CDR3 protein: CASSLLPLGNTDTQYF
CDR3 length: 11; D gene: NA; V gene: TRBV20-1; J gene: TRBJ2-5; clone size: NA; CDR3 DNA: TGCAGTGGGCGGTCCCAAGAGACCCAGTACTTC; CDR3 protein: CSGRSQETQYF
CDR3 length: 13; D gene: NA; V gene: TRBV18; J gene: TRBJ1-5; clone size: NA; CDR3 DNA: TGTGCCAGCTCACCCACGGGGGCTCAGCCCCAGCATTTT; CDR3 protein: CASSPTGAQPQHF
CDR3 length: 16; D gene: TRBD1; V gene: TRBV19; J gene: TRBJ1-1; clone size: NA; CDR3 DNA: TGTGCCAGTAGTATCATGACCAGGGGGGGTGGCACTGAAGCTTTCTTT; CDR3 protein: CASSIMTRGGGTEAFF